This T cell receptor beta chain came from a study of T cell repertoires in cytomegalovirus infection. The germline V gene encodes CDR1 SGHVT and CDR2 SQSDAQ. The CDR3 sequence is 8 residues long. The sample holds many counts of this clonotype. Its matching antigen is unknown. Germline and junction disagree at one end, which may indicate a read error. From the reads, TCRdb called clonotypes with MiXCR, one entry per CDR3 protein. Of 800,000 to 950,000 distinct CDR3 sequences in the sample, about 31% were seen once. The starting material was cultured CD8+ T cells from PBMCs, obtained from culture after CMV antigen stimulation. This TCR was sampled from a human donor in good health (CMV status not recorded). Some clones in this sample may be carry-over from other donors' samples. V is TRBV7-4 and J is TRBJ1-6; 8 bases match TRBD1. The CDR3 reads CASDYRGF. The CDR3 DNA follows: TGTGCCAGCGACTACAGGGGGTTT.